Sequencing of this TCR beta chain was carried out in a study of cytomegalovirus exposure and HLA in healthy donors. Germline-derived CDR1 and CDR2 are KGHSH and LQKENI. With 6 bases removed from V and 2 bases from J, the gap between germline ends came to 20 bases. This CDR3 has 16 amino acids. The protocol was immunoSEQ multiplex PCR, while the TCRdb copy is restricted to in-frame clones and leaves out a portion. The data show approximately 60,000 clones, around nine tenths seen once. What was sequenced was PBMCs. This clonotype was obtained from a man between 18 and 35 years old in good health and CMV-seronegative. The chain employs TRBV18 and TRBJ2-7; no clear D gene. The CDR3 here is CASSPSAPNYPYEQYF. The CDR3 nucleotides are TGTGCCAGCTCTCCATCAGCTCCCAACTATCCCTACGAGCAGTACTTC.